The 18 T cell receptor beta chains in this list originate from one sample, sequenced in a study of blood T cells in healthy people across ages. Sample-barcoded 5' priming and a J-beta primer mix drove a second PCR of roughly 7 to 11 cycles. One entry per CDR3 protein results from TCRdb running MiXCR on the 5' RACE reads. This table holds 540,000 or so distinct CDR3 sequences, 27% found once. The sequencing input was blood. These receptors were collected from a woman in her 70s in good health.

The gene calls are TRBV5-1 and TRBJ2-5, with 7 bases fitting TRBD1. The germline CDR1 and CDR2 sequences are SGHRS and YFSETQ. Trimming removed 4 bases from V and 3 bases from J; junction bases left unmatched: 6. The CDR3 is 14 amino acids. CDR3 protein: CASSLQGTEETQYF. Here the CDR3 DNA reads TGCGCCAGCAGCCTGCAAGGGACAGAAGAGACCCAGTACTTC.

This clonotype has a single count. The chain couples TRBV9 to TRBJ2-3; 10 bases are shared with TRBD1. CDR1 is SGDLS and CDR2 is YYNGEE in the germline V gene. V lost 0 bases, J lost 2 bases, and 3 bases stayed unmatched. The CDR3 runs 16 residues. The CDR3 here is CASSVGGQGLTDTQYF. The CDR3 coding sequence is TGTGCCAGCAGCGTAGGGGGACAGGGGCTCACAGATACGCAGTATTTT.

The chain recombines TRBV19 with TRBJ1-2; TRBD1 is a possible D gene (5 bases). Germline V gene sequence: CDR1 LNHDA, CDR2 SQIVND (reference sequence). Trimming pared 3 bases from V and 8 bases from J, leaving 16 bases between. CDR3 length equals 14 residues. CDR3 in DNA: TGTGCCAGTAGTATTTACAGGCATGAACGGGGCTACACCTTC. This sequence encodes CASSIYRHERGYTF. The variable domain in full, with the rest retrieved from reference TRBV19 and TRBJ1-2, is DGGITQSPKYLFRKEGQNVTLSCEQNLNHDAMYWYRQDPGQGLRLIYYSQIVNDFQKGDIAEGYSVSREKKESFPLTVTSAQKNPTAFYLCASSIYRHERGYTFGSGTRLTVV.

The J gene is TRBJ2-7, the V gene TRBV5-1, with TRBD1 matching over 8 bases. V was pared by 1 base and J by 5 bases, with 8 bases of the junction left unmatched. Per germline, CDR1 SGHRS and CDR2 YFSETQ. The CDR3 runs 15 residues. This CDR3 is CASSLQDRVQDEQYF. For the CDR3, the DNA is TGCGCCAGCAGCTTGCAGGACAGGGTCCAGGACGAGCAGTACTTC. The whole variable domain, remainder taken from reference TRBV5-1 and TRBJ2-7, is KAGVTQTPRYLIKTRGQQVTLSCSPISGHRSVSWYQQTPGQGLQFLFEYFSETQRNKGNFPGRFSGRQFSNSRSEMNVSTLELGDSALYLCASSLQDRVQDEQYFGPGTRLTVT.

This clonotype was recorded a few times. V and J are TRBV5-1 and TRBJ2-5; tentatively, D is TRBD1 or TRBD2 (5 bases each). The germline V and J ends were trimmed by 0 bases and 1 base, with 10 bases remaining between them. The CDR3 loop spans 15 amino acids. Germline V lookup: CDR1 SGHRS, CDR2 YFSETQ. The CDR3 DNA reads as TGCGCCAGCAGCTTGGGGGACGCGGGCCAAGAGACCCAGTACTTC. It translates to CASSLGDAGQETQYF.

This clonotype was seen many times. This chain uses TRBV27 with TRBJ1-5; D gene unclear. This CDR3 is built from 13 residues. CDR1 and CDR2 from the germline V gene are MNHEY and SMNVEV (reference sequence). The V and J ends lost 2 bases and 1 base respectively, with 3 bases between them. The CDR3 is CASSLGSNQPQHF. CDR3 bases: TGTGCCAGCAGTTTAGGGAGCAATCAGCCCCAGCATTTT.

This clonotype was seen a handful of times. The rearrangement joins TRBV15 to TRBJ1-1; D gene unclear. The germline CDR1 and CDR2 sequences are LNHNV and YYDKDF (reference sequence). The CDR3 totals 14 residues. Between the trimmed V and J ends, which lost 0 bases and 1 base, there was a span of 6 bases. DNA of the CDR3: TGTGCCACCAGCAGAGACAGACCGAACACTGAAGCTTTCTTT. Translated: CATSRDRPNTEAFF.

This chain connects TRBV29-1 to TRBJ2-3, with TRBD2 identical over 7 bases. Losses at the gene ends were 2 bases for V and 0 bases for J; bases not matched to a gene: 11. The CDR3 sequence is 17 residues long. Germline V CDR1 and CDR2: SQVTM, ANQGSEA. CDR3 sequence (DNA): TGCAGCGTTGAAAGCCTAGCGGAGTTCCCTAGCACAGATACGCAGTATTTT. Its protein is CSVESLAEFPSTDTQYF.

The gene calls are TRBV20-1 and TRBJ2-5, with 8 bases fitting TRBD2. The tail of the sequence fits TRBJ2-1 better, so the J call may be wrong. The length of the CDR3 is 14 residues. CDR1 DFQATT and CDR2 SNEGSKA come from the germline V gene (reference sequence). The CDR3 nucleotides read TGCAGTGCTAGCTGGGTAGCGGGGAGGGTGGAGCAGTTCTTC. It translates to CSASWVAGRVEQFF.

Turning to this clonotype: One junction end disagrees with the germline gene, perhaps due to a read error. The chain has TRBV24-1 and TRBJ2-2; TRBD1 or TRBD2 may be the D gene (6 bases each). The CDR3 totals 9 residues. The germline V gene has CDR1 KGHDR and CDR2 SFDVKD. CDR3 residues: CARRRGRSF. The CDR3, as DNA: TGTGCCAGACGACGGGGGCGGTCTTTT.

This clonotype was counted between two and nine times. The chain employs TRBV5-1 and TRBJ1-4; the D gene is possibly TRBD1 (6 bases). The CDR3 consists of 14 residues. Looked up from germline, CDR1 is SGHRS and CDR2 is YFSETQ. V lost 7 bases and J lost 4, with 14 bases in between. The CDR3 region has the DNA TGCGCCAGCCGGACGGGACAACTTAATGAAAAACTGTTTTTT. It translates to CASRTGQLNEKLFF.

A remark on this clonotype: One junction end does not reproduce the germline sequence, and a read error may be involved. V and J are TRBV11-2 and TRBJ2-5, with 10 bases that match TRBD1. The germline gives CDR1 SGHAT, CDR2 FQNNGV. This CDR3 spans 17 amino acids. The CDR3 is CASSLDRTGGKQEAQYF. Here the CDR3 DNA reads TGTGCCAGCAGCTTAGATAGGACAGGGGGAAAGCAAGAGGCCCAGTACTTC.

In its sample, this clonotype was seen once. This rearrangement joins TRBV5-1 to TRBJ2-2; D not resolved. The V gene lost 0 bases and the J gene lost 0 bases, with 12 bases spanning the gap. Germline V CDR1 and CDR2: SGHRS, YFSETQ. CDR3 length: 17 residues. As DNA, the CDR3 is TGCGCCAGCAGCTTGGGTCGGGCGGACGCGAACACCGGGGAGCTGTTTTTT. Protein: CASSLGRADANTGELFF.

The chain carries TRBV2 and TRBJ1-2, with 7 nucleotides matching TRBD1. Germline V CDR1 and CDR2: SNHLY, FYNNEI. Losses at the gene ends were 3 bases for V and 1 base for J; bases not matched to a gene: 8. This CDR3 comprises 16 residues. CDR3 residues: CASSEADRAFNYGYTF. The CDR3 DNA is TGTGCCAGCAGTGAGGCAGACAGGGCTTTTAACTATGGCTACACCTTC.

J is TRBJ2-1 and V is TRBV7-9; 7 bases align to TRBD2. The trim removed 2 bases at V and 3 bases at J, leaving 7 bases unmatched. CDR3 length equals 16 residues. CDR1 is SEHNR and CDR2 is FQNEAQ in the germline V gene (reference sequence). CDR3 residues: CASSLPASGNYNEQFF. The CDR3 bases are TGTGCCAGCAGCTTACCGGCTAGCGGAAACTACAATGAGCAGTTCTTC.

This clonotype was observed many times. V usage is TRBV5-6 and J usage is TRBJ2-7; tentatively, D is TRBD1 or TRBD2 (5 bases each). CDR1 SGHDT and CDR2 YYEEEE come from the germline V gene. Trimming pared 4 bases from V and 3 bases from J, leaving 17 bases between. The CDR3 length is 15 residues. The CDR3 region has the DNA TGTGCCAGCAGCCCCCTCCGAGGGACGGTCTACGAGCAGTACTTC. Protein sequence: CASSPLRGTVYEQYF.

The chain has TRBV11-2 and TRBJ1-2; D is perhaps TRBD1 (5 bases). Looked up from germline, CDR1 is SGHAT and CDR2 is FQNNGV. The V end was cut by 4 bases, the J end by 0 bases, with 9 bases between. The CDR3 covers 14 residues. CDR3 coding DNA: TGTGCCAGCAGCTCGACAGTGACTAACTATGGCTACACCTTC. Residues: CASSSTVTNYGYTF.

There are a few counts of this clonotype. The genes are TRBV24-1 and TRBJ1-2; weak D call: TRBD1 (6 bases). V was pared by 9 bases and J by 6 bases, with 13 bases between. Germline V gene data show CDR1 as KGHDR and CDR2 as SFDVKD. The CDR3 covers 12 residues. CDR3 DNA sequence: TGTGCCACCGGGGGGGCGCAGGATGGCTACACCTTC. Protein sequence: CATGGAQDGYTF.